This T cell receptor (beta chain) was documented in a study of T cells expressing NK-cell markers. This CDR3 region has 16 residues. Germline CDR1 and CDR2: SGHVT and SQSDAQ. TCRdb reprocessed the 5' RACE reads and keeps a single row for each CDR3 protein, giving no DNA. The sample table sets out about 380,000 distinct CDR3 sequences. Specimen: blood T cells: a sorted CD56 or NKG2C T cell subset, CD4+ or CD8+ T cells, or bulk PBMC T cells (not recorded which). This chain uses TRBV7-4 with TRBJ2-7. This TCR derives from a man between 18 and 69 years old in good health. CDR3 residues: CASSSVFVQYSYEQYF.